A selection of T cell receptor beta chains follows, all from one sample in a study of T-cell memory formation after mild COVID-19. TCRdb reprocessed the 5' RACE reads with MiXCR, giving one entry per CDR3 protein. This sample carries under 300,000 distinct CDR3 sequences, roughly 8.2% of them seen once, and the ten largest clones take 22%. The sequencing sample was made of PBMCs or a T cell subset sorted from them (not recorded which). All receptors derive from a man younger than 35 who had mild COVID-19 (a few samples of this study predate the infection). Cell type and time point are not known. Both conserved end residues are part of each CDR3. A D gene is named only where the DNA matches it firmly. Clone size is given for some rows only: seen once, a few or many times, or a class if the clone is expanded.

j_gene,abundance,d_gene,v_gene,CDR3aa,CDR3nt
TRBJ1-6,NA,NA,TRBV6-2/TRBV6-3,CASSYSPREALLHF,TGTGCCAGCAGTTACTCCCCGAGGGAGGCACTCCTCCACTTT
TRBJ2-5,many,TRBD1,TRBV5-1,CASSSEGQGAQTQYF,TGCGCCAGCAGCTCCGAGGGACAGGGGGCTCAGACCCAGTACTTC
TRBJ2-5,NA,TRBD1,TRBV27,CASRLQGAGRAQYF,TGTGCCAGCAGGCTACAGGGGGCCGGTCGGGCCCAGTACTTC
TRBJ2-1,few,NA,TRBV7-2,CASSLVKGGAYNEQFF,TGTGCCAGCAGCTTGGTGAAAGGGGGGGCCTACAATGAGCAGTTCTTC
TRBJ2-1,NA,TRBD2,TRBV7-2,CASSQTSGYNEQFF,TGTGCCAGCAGCCAAACTAGCGGGTACAATGAGCAGTTCTTC
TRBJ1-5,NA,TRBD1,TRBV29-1,CSVLPGQGNQPQHF,TGCAGCGTCCTTCCGGGACAGGGAAATCAGCCCCAGCATTTT
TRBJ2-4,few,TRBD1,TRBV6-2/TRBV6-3,CASSSTFDRGLIEYF,TGTGCCAGCAGTTCGACCTTTGACAGGGGGCTGATAGAGTACTTC
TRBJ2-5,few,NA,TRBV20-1,CSGGHGGETQYF,TGCAGTGGCGGTCATGGGGGAGAGACCCAGTACTTC
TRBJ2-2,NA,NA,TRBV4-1,CASSQTGPSGGELFF,TGCGCCAGCAGCCAAACCGGCCCCTCCGGCGGGGAGCTGTTTTTT
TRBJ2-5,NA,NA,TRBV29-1,CSVEVVGAETQYF,TGCAGCGTTGAAGTAGTGGGGGCAGAGACCCAGTACTTC
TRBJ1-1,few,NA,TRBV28,CASRAPNTEAFF,TGTGCCAGCAGGGCTCCGAACACTGAAGCTTTCTTT
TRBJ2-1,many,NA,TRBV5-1,CASSLALEGVYEQFF,TGCGCCAGCAGCTTGGCCTTGGAGGGGGTCTATGAGCAGTTCTTC
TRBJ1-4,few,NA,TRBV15,CATSRDLTRLGEKLFF,TGTGCCACCAGCAGAGACCTGACCCGCCTTGGTGAAAAACTGTTTTTT
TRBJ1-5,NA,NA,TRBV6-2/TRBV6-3,CASSVSRDGFYHQPQHF,TGTGCCAGCAGTGTCAGCCGGGACGGCTTTTACCATCAGCCCCAGCATTTT
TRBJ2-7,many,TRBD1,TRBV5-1,CASSWGQGYEQYF,TGCGCCAGCAGCTGGGGACAGGGATACGAGCAGTACTTC
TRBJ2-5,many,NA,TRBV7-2,CASSLSWETQYF,TGTGCCAGCAGCCTTTCGTGGGAGACCCAGTACTTC
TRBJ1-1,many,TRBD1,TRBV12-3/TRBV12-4,CASRGWDREDTEAFF,TGTGCCAGCAGAGGGTGGGACAGGGAGGACACTGAAGCTTTCTTT
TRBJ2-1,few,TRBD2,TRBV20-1,CSAVIGGAGNEQFF,TGCAGTGCCGTGATCGGGGGGGCGGGGAATGAGCAGTTCTTC
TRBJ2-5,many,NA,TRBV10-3,CAISDRARFQETQYF,TGTGCCATCAGTGATCGGGCTAGATTTCAAGAGACCCAGTACTTC
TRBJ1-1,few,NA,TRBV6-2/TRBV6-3,CASRRGPFEAFF,TGTGCCAGCAGACGTGGGCCATTTGAAGCTTTCTTT
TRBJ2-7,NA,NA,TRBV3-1,CASSQRSSPEQYF,TGTGCCAGCAGCCAAAGGTCCAGCCCCGAGCAGTACTTC
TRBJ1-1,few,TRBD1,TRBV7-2,CASSLARAGGDSKAFF,TGTGCCAGCAGCTTAGCGAGGGCAGGGGGCGATTCTAAAGCTTTCTTT
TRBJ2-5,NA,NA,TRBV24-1,CATSDTGTETQYF,TGTGCCACCAGTGATACAGGGACAGAGACCCAGTACTTC
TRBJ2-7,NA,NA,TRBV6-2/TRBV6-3,CASRGHTVNEQYF,TGTGCCAGCAGAGGACATACGGTAAACGAGCAGTACTTC
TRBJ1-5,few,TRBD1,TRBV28,CASSVGGGSQPQHF,TGTGCCAGCAGTGTAGGGGGCGGGAGTCAGCCCCAGCATTTT
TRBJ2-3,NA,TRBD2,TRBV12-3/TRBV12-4,CASSLDPAGATDTQYF,TGTGCCAGCAGTTTAGATCCAGCGGGAGCGACAGATACGCAGTATTTT
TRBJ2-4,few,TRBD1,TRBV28,CASSPTGGAKNIQYF,TGTGCCAGCAGTCCAACAGGGGGTGCCAAAAACATTCAGTACTTC
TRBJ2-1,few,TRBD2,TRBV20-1,CSAVASGAYSYNEQFF,TGCAGTGCTGTGGCTAGCGGGGCATACTCCTACAATGAGCAGTTCTTC
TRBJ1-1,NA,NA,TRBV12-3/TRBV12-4,CASTLLSGGSTEAFF,TGTGCCAGCACCCTGCTTTCCGGGGGGAGTACTGAAGCTTTCTTT
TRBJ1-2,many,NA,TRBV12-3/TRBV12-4,CASSSRDDYGYTF,TGTGCCAGCAGTAGTCGGGACGACTATGGCTACACCTTC
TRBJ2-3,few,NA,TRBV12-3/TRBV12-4,CASKTSSTDTQYF,TGTGCCAGCAAGACCAGTAGCACAGATACGCAGTATTTT
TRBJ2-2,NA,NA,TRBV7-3,CASSSNGGTGELFF,TGTGCCAGCAGCTCCAATGGTGGCACCGGGGAGCTGTTTTTT
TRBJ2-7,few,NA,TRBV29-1,CSFLSRGEQYF,TGCAGCTTTTTGAGCCGTGGGGAGCAGTACTTC
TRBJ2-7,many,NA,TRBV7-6,CASSPGGYEQYF,TGTGCCAGCAGCCCTGGGGGCTACGAGCAGTACTTC
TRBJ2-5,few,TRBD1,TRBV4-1,CASSQVRAGGETQYF,TGCGCCAGCAGCCAAGTTCGGGCAGGGGGTGAGACCCAGTACTTC
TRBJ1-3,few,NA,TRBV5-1,CASSLVGRSTIYF,TGCGCCAGCAGCTTGGTTGGCCGGAGCACCATATATTTT
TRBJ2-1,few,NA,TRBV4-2,CASSQERLSTYNEQFF,TGTGCCAGCAGCCAAGAAAGGCTATCCACCTACAATGAGCAGTTCTTC
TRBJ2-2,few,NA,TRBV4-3,CASSPTTGNTGELFF,TGCGCCAGCAGCCCGACGACAGGGAACACCGGGGAGCTGTTTTTT
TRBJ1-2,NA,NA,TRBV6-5,CATEGGYGYTF,TGTGCCACCGAAGGGGGCTATGGCTACACCTTC
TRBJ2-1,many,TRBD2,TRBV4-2,CASSQGAGTSRSYNEQFF,TGTGCCAGCAGCCAGGGGGCCGGGACTAGCCGATCCTACAATGAGCAGTTCTTC
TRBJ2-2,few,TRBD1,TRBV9,CASSFPTGTENTGELFF,TGTGCCAGCAGCTTTCCTACCGGGACAGAGAACACCGGGGAGCTGTTTTTT
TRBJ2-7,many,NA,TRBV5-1,CASSLAEESEQYF,TGCGCCAGCAGCTTGGCTGAAGAGAGCGAGCAGTACTTC
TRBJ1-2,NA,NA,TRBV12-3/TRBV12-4,CASRQGTGYTF,TGTGCCAGCAGACAGGGTACTGGCTACACCTTC
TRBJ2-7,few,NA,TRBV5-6,CASSPGLGYEQYF,TGTGCCAGCAGCCCCGGGCTAGGCTACGAGCAGTACTTC
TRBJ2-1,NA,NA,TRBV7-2,CASSRRQYEQFF,TGTGCCAGCAGCCGCCGACAGTACGAGCAGTTCTTC
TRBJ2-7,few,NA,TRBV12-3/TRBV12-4,CASSRRPYEQYF,TGTGCCAGCAGTCGAAGACCCTACGAGCAGTACTTC
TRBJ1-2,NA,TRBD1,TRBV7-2,CASSLGVTGMRGYTF,TGTGCCAGCAGCTTAGGCGTGACAGGGATGCGTGGCTACACCTTC
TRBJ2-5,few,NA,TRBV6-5,CASSDDTGSWETQYF,TGTGCCAGCAGCGACGACACAGGGTCATGGGAGACCCAGTACTTC
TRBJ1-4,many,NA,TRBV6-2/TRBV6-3,CASSYPDGGSEEKLFF,TGTGCCAGCAGTTACCCTGATGGAGGAAGTGAAGAAAAACTGTTTTTT
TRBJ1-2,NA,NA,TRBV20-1,CSAETGGGYTF,TGCAGTGCCGAGACAGGTGGCGGCTACACCTTC
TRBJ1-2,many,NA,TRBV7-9,CASSADSGGLLYGYTF,TGTGCCAGCAGCGCCGACAGCGGCGGGTTACTCTATGGCTACACCTTC
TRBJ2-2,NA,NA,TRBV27,CASSLYSRTNTGELFF,TGTGCCAGCAGTCTCTACAGCCGGACGAACACCGGGGAGCTGTTTTTT
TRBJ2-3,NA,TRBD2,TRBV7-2,CASSSTSGGVTDTQYF,TGTGCCAGCAGCTCAACTAGCGGGGGGGTCACAGATACGCAGTATTTT
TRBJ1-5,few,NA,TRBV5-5,CASSLTTGVGAQHF,TGTGCCAGCAGCTTGACGACCGGGGTAGGGGCCCAGCATTTT
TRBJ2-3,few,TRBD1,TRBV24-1,CATSDPTGGDTQYF,TGTGCCACCAGTGACCCGACAGGGGGGGATACGCAGTATTTT
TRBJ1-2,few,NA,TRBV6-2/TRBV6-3,CASRPGTGGNYGYTF,TGTGCCAGCAGACCCGGGACGGGGGGAAACTATGGCTACACCTTC
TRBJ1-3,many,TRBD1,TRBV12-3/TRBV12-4,CASKDRGVFTGNTIYF,TGTGCCAGCAAGGACAGGGGGGTTTTCACTGGAAACACCATATATTTT